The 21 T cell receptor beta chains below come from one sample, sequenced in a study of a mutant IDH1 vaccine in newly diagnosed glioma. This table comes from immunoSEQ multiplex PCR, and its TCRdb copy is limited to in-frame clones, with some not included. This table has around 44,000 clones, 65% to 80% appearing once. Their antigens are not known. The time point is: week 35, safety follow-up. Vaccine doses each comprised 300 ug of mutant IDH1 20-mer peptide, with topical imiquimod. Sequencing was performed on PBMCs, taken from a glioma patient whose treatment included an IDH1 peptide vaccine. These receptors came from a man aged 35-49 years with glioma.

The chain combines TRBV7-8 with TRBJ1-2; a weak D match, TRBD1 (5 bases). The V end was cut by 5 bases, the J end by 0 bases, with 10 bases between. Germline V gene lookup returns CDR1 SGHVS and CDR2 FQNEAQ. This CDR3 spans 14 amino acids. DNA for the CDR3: TGTGCCAGCAGCGTGGGGCCGTCTAACTATGGCTACACCTTC. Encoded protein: CASSVGPSNYGYTF.

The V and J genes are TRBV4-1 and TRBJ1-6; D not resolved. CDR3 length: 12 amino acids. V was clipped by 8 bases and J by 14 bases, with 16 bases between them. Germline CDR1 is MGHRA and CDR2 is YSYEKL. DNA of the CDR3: TGCGCCAGCGCGGGAACGGATTTGGCCCTCCACTTT. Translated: CASAGTDLALHF.

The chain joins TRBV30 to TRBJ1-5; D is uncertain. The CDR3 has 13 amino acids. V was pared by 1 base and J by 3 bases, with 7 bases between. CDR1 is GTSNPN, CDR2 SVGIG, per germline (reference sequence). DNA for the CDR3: TGTGCCTGGAGTGCACAGAACAATCAGCCCCAGCATTTT. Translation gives CAWSAQNNQPQHF.

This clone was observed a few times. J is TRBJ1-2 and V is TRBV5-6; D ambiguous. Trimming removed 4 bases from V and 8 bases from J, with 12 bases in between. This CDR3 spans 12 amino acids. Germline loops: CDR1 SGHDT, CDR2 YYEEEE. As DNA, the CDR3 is TGTGCCAGCAGCCATGGGTTTGGAGGCTACACCTTC. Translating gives CASSHGFGGYTF.

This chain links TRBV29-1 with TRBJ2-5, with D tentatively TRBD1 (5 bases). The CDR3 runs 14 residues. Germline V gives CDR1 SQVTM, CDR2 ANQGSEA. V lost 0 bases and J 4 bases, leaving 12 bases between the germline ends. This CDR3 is CSVEDRVGVETQYF. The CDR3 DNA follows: TGCAGCGTTGAAGATAGGGTAGGGGTAGAGACCCAGTACTTC.

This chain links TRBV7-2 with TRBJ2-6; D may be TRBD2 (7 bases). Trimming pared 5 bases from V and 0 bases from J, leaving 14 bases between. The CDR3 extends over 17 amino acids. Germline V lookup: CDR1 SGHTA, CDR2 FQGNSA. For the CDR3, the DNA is TGTGCCAGCAGCCCGCGGGGGCCCGGCTCTGGGGCCAACGTCCTGACTTTC. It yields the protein CASSPRGPGSGANVLTF.

In nucleotides, the CDR3 is TGTGCCAGTAAACCGGGACAGGGGACCTACGAGCAGTACTTC. It specifies CASKPGQGTYEQYF. The chain employs TRBV19 and TRBJ2-7; TRBD1 matches 10 bases. This CDR3 comprises 14 residues. Trimming took 7 bases from V and 2 from J; bases not matched to a gene: 5. Germline V CDR1 and CDR2: LNHDA, SQIVND (reference sequence).

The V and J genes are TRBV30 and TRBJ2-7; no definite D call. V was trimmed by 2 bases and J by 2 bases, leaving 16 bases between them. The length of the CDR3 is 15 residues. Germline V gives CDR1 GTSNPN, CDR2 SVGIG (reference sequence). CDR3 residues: CAWSTPSGKAYEQYF. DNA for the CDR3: TGTGCCTGGAGTACTCCCTCCGGTAAAGCCTACGAGCAGTACTTC.

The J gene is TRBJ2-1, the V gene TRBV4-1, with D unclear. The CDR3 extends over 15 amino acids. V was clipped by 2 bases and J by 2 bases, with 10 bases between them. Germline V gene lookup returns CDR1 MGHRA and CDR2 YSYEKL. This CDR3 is CASSQLRTPYNEQFF. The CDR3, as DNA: TGCGCCAGCAGCCAACTTCGGACCCCCTACAATGAGCAGTTCTTC.

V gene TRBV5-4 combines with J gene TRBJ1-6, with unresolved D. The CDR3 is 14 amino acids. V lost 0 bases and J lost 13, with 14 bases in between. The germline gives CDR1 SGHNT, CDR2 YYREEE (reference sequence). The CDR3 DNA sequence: TGTGCCAGCAGCTTGGGTGGGGTTGGGCTTCCCCTCCACTTT. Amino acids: CASSLGGVGLPLHF.

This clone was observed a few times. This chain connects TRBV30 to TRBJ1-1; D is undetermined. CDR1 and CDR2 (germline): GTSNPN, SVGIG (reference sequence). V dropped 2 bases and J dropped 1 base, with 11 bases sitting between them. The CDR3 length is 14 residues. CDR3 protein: CAWSHTTWNTEAFF. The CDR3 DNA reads TGTGCCTGGAGTCATACGACCTGGAACACTGAAGCTTTCTTT.

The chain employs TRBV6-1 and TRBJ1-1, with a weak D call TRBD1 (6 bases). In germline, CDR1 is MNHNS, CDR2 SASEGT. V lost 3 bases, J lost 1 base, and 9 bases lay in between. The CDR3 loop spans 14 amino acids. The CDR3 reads CASSEPGANTEAFF. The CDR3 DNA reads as TGTGCCAGCAGTGAGCCAGGGGCGAACACTGAAGCTTTCTTT.

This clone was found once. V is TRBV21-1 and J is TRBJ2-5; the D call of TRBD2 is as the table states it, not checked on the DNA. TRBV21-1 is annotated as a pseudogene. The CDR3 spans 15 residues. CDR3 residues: CASSKLEDPQETQYF. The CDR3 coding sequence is TGTGCCAGCAGCAAATTGGAGGACCCCCAAGAGACCCAGTACTTC.

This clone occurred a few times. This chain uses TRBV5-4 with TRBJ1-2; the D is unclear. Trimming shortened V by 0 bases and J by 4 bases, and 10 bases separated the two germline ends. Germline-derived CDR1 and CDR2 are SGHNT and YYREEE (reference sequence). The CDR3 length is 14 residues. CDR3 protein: CASSLETGIYGYTF. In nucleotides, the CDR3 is TGTGCCAGCAGCTTGGAAACGGGAATCTATGGCTACACCTTC.

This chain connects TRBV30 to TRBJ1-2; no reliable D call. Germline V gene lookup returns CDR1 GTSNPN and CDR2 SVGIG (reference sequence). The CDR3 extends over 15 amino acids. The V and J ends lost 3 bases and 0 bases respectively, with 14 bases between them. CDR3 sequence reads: CAWSPVEHTNYGYTF. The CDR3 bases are TGTGCCTGGAGCCCCGTGGAGCATACTAACTATGGCTACACCTTC.

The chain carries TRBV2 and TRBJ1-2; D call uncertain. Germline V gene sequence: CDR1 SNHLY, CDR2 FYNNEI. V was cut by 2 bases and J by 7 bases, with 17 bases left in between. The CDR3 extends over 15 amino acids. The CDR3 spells CASSERADSAGGYTF. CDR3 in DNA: TGTGCCAGCAGTGAACGGGCGGACTCAGCGGGTGGCTACACCTTC.

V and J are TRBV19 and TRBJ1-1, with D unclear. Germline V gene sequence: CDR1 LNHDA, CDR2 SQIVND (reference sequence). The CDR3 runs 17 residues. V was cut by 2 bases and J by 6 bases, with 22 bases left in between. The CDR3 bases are TGTGCCAGTAGTATACGAGGGATGGATTTCGGCCGGGCTGAAGCTTTCTTT. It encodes CASSIRGMDFGRAEAFF. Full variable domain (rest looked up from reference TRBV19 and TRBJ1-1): DGGITQSPKYLFRKEGQNVTLSCEQNLNHDAMYWYRQDPGQGLRLIYYSQIVNDFQKGDIAEGYSVSREKKESFPLTVTSAQKNPTAFYLCASSIRGMDFGRAEAFFGQGTRLTVV.

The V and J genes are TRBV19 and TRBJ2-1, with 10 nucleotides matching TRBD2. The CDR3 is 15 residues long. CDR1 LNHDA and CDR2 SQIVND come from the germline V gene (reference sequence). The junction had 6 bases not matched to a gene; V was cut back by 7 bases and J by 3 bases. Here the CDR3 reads CASKKAGGLYNEQFF. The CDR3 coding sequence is TGTGCCAGTAAAAAAGCGGGGGGGCTCTACAATGAGCAGTTCTTC.

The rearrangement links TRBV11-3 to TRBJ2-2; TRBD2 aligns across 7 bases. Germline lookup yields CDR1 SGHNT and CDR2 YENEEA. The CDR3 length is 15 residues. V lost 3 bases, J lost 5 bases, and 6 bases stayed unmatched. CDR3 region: CASSLGGIGTGELFF. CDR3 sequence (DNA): TGTGCCAGCAGCTTGGGGGGGATTGGAACCGGGGAGCTGTTTTTT.

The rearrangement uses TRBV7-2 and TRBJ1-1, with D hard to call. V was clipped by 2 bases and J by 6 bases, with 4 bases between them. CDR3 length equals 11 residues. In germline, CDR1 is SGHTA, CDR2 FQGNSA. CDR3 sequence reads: CASSLKAEAFF. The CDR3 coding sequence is TGTGCCAGCAGCTTAAAAGCTGAAGCTTTCTTT.

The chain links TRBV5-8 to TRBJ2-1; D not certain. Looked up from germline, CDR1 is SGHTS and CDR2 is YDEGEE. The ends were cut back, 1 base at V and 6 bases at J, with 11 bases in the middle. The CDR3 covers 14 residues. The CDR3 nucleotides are TGTGCCAGCAGCTTGTTCAGTTCGCCCAATGAGCAGTTCTTC. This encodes CASSLFSSPNEQFF.